This TCR beta chain was recovered during a study of blood T cell repertoires in COVID-19. Across the study: Samples representing acute and convalescent COVID-19 were sourced from the United States, Italy and Spain.

CDR3 length: 16 residues. The trim removed 4 bases at V and 4 bases at J, leaving 4 bases unmatched. Germline CDR1 reads SEHNR; CDR2 reads FQNEAQ (reference sequence). Clones were sequenced by immunoSEQ multiplex PCR, and TCRdb holds only the in-frame ones, with some missing. The data show roughly 330,000 clones, 70% to 90% seen once. Recovery among Cohort 3 donors was established by two negative PCRs, clearance, or symptom resolution. Material: PBMCs or T cells enriched from blood (not recorded which). The chain couples TRBV7-9 to TRBJ2-1, with 13 nucleotides matching TRBD2. This sequence was found in a woman in her 30s who had recovered from COVID-19. CDR3 coding DNA: TGTGCCAGCAGCTCGAGACTAGCGGGGGGATACAATGAGCAGTTCTTC. It is translated as CASSSRLAGGYNEQFF.